The source of this TCR beta chain is a study of T-cell reconstitution after alpha-beta-depleted transplantation in children. This clonotype appeared many times. Preparing the TCRbeta library involved the use of unique molecular identifiers. Using its own MiXCR run on the PCR reads, TCRdb lists one record per CDR3 protein. The repertoire has hundreds of thousands of distinct CDR3 sequences, 20% to 25% of them found once; the top ten carry roughly 14%. This specimen consisted of PBMCs, mostly from graft donor cells, obtained 360 days after TCRalphabeta/CD19-depleted stem cell transplant. The sequence was collected from a boy under three years old who had a stem cell transplant for acute myeloid leukemia, so the T cells may come from the graft donor.

As DNA, the CDR3 is TGCGCCAGCAGCTCCGGGACTAGCGGGGGCAAAAACAATGAGCAGTTCTTC. This sequence encodes CASSSGTSGGKNNEQFF. This chain joins TRBV5-1 and TRBJ2-1; 14 bases align to TRBD2. The CDR3 contains 17 residues. CDR1 SGHRS and CDR2 YFSETQ come from the germline V gene. Unmatched junction bases numbered 7, after V lost 3 bases and J lost 5 bases. Full variable domain (missing parts from reference TRBV5-1 and TRBJ2-1): KAGVTQTPRYLIKTRGQQVTLSCSPISGHRSVSWYQQTPGQGLQFLFEYFSETQRNKGNFPGRFSGRQFSNSRSEMNVSTLELGDSALYLCASSSGTSGGKNNEQFFGPGTRLTVL.